The count of the clone carrying this T cell receptor beta chain is one. Mismatch with germline at one junction end may stem from a read error. Germline V CDR1 and CDR2: DFQATT, SNEGSKA (reference sequence). This CDR3 has 14 residues. This record comes from a study of T-cell reconstitution after alpha-beta-depleted transplantation in children. Preparation of the TCRbeta library used unique molecular identifiers. MiXCR was run by TCRdb on the PCR reads, yielding one entry per CDR3 protein. The table has 490,000 or so distinct CDR3 sequences, approximately 12% seen once; the top ten hold about 5%. The sample here was PBMCs from the stem cell graft donor, taken from the stem cell graft. The chain has TRBV20-1 and TRBJ2-1; tentative D call: TRBD2 (5 bases). The clonotype originates from a human donor who donated a stem cell graft to a child with combined immunodeficiency. The CDR3 DNA follows: TGCAGTGCTAGCCCCCTAGGGAGCTACAATGAGCGGTTCTTC. Protein: CSASPLGSYNERFF.